This T cell receptor beta chain was recorded in a study of identical twins. TCRdb itself ran the 5' RACE reads through MiXCR, one entry per CDR3 protein. The sample has around 250,000 distinct CDR3 sequences, over 5.5% seen once. Study-level results: Cross-sectional statistics, not tracking of the same donors, supported the conclusions. With abundant cord blood beta clonotypes, insertions were fewer; memory repertoires showed no such pattern.

This clonotype came up a few times. Antigen unknown. CDR1 and CDR2 from the germline V gene are WSHSY and SAAADI. The V gene end was trimmed by 2 bases and the J gene end by 7 bases; junction bases not matched to a gene: 7. The CDR3 is made up of 16 amino acids. This sample also belongs to another study, concerning T cells expressing NK-cell markers. That paper adds: Sorted CD3+CD56-NKG2C+, CD3+CD56+NKG2C- and CD3+CD56+NKG2C+ T cells were the source of the TCR beta repertoires. HCMV serostatus: most of the eight sequenced donors positive, one negative.

Sequencing was done on a sample of CD8+ T cells sorted from blood. This clonotype was obtained from a woman younger than 30 in good health. This chain joins TRBV10-2 and TRBJ2-2; 10 positions match TRBD2. CDR3 DNA: TGCGCCAGCAGTGAGGCCCAGCGGGGGGGCCTCGGGGAGCTGTTTTTT. It is translated as CASSEAQRGGLGELFF.